The entry below describes one T cell receptor beta chain. Its target is not known. These data come from a study of post-analysis software for immune sequencing data. Study background: Secondary progressive, relapsing-remitting and progressive-relapsing multiple sclerosis were among the included disease courses.

Trimming took 4 bases from V and 4 from J, leaving 16 bases between them. CDR3 size: 15 residues. CDR1 SGHRS and CDR2 YFSETQ come from the germline V gene. Unique molecular identifiers had been added to the TCR beta cDNA libraries. A population of 1 to 10 million T cells gave rise to around 480,000 cDNA molecules. MiXCR was run by TCRdb on the PCR reads, yielding one entry per CDR3 protein. The table has 750,000 to 950,000 distinct CDR3 sequences, roughly 50% seen once; the top ten hold around 4.5%. Study-level points and caveats: Multiple sclerosis patients had significantly lower normalized Chao1 diversity than controls. The F measure placed samples prepared in the same batch into strongly shared clusters. A few TRBV segments occurring more often in patients than controls included TRBV5-6, TRBV5-1 and TRBV20-1.

The clonotype comes from a girl aged 10-17 years with multiple sclerosis. Sequencing was done on a sample of blood. V is TRBV5-1 and J is TRBJ2-3; D might be TRBD1 (6 bases). The CDR3 here is CASSTRRTAPDTQYF. CDR3 sequence (DNA): TGCGCCAGCAGCACTCGAAGGACAGCCCCAGATACGCAGTATTTT.